The 4 T cell receptor beta chains presented below share a single source sample, sequenced in a study of blood T cell repertoires in COVID-19. TCRdb's copy holds only in-frame clones and misses some; the assay was immunoSEQ multiplex PCR. Seen here are 150,000 to 200,000 clones, roughly 90% observed once, and the top ten hold about 1.2%. Sequencing was carried out using PBMCs or T cells enriched from blood (not recorded which). These receptor sequences come from a human donor with acute COVID-19. The donor label of this sample is uncertain.

The chain employs TRBV25-1 and TRBJ2-6; tentatively, D is TRBD1 (5 bases). Trimming cost V 5 bases and J 3 bases, with 14 bases left between them. Germline values: CDR1 MGHDK, CDR2 SYGVNS. The CDR3 length is 16 residues. CDR3 nucleotide sequence: TGTGCCAGCAGTTCTTGGGGCGCGGATGGGGCCAACGTCCTGACTTTC. Amino acid sequence: CASSSWGADGANVLTF.

The chain joins TRBV6-1 to TRBJ2-3; D perhaps matches TRBD2 (5 bases). V dropped 2 bases and J dropped 6 bases, with 18 bases sitting between them. CDR1 and CDR2 (germline): MNHNS, SASEGT. The CDR3 loop spans 16 amino acids. The CDR3 loop is CASSERSGRGGDTQYF. The CDR3 DNA sequence: TGTGCCAGCAGTGAAAGGTCGGGCCGGGGTGGGGATACGCAGTATTTT.

This clone showed up just once. The rearrangement joins TRBV3-1 (or the pseudogene TRBV3-2) to TRBJ1-1, with TRBD1 identical over 8 bases. V shed 6 bases, J shed 1 base, and the junction held 7 bases outside the gene matches. This CDR3 region has 15 residues. CDR1 is LGHDT and CDR2 is YNNKEL in the germline V gene (reference sequence). The CDR3: CASRQMDRANTEAFF. The CDR3 DNA follows: TGTGCCAGCAGACAGATGGACAGGGCGAACACTGAAGCTTTCTTT.

CDR3 residues: CASSHLDWYQETQYF. The CDR3 DNA reads TGTGCCAGCAGCCATCTGGACTGGTACCAAGAGACCCAGTACTTC. The J gene is TRBJ2-5, the V gene TRBV3-1 (or the pseudogene TRBV3-2); the D gene is possibly TRBD2 (5 bases). V was trimmed by 3 bases and J by 0 bases, leaving 11 bases between them. The CDR3 has 15 amino acids. The germline V gene encodes CDR1 LGHDT and CDR2 YNNKEL (reference sequence).